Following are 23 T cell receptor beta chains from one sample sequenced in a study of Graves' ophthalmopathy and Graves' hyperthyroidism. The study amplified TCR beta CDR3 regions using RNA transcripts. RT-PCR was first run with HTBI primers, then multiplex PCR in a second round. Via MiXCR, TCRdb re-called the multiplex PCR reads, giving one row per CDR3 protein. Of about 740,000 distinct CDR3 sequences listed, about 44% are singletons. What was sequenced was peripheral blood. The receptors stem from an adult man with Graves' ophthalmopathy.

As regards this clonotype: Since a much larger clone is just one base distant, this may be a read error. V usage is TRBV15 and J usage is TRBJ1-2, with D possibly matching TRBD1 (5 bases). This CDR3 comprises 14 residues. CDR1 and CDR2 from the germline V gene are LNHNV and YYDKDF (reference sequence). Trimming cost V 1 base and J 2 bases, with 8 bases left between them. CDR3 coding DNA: TGTGCCACCAGCAGAGGGACAAACAACTATGGCTACACCTTC. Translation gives CATSRGTNNYGYTF. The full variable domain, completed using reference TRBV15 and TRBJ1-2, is DAMVIQNPRYQVTQFGKPVTLSCSQTLNHNVMYWYQQKSSQAPKLLFHYYDKDFNNEADTPDNFQSRRPNTSFCFLDIRSPGLGDTAMYLCATSRGTNNYGYTFGSGTRLTVV.

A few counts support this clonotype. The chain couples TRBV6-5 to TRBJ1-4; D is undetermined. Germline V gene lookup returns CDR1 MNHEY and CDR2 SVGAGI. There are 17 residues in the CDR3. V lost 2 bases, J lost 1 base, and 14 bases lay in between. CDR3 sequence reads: CASSYDGMPGTNEKLFF. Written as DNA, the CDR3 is TGTGCCAGCAGTTACGACGGGATGCCAGGAACTAATGAAAAACTGTTTTTT.

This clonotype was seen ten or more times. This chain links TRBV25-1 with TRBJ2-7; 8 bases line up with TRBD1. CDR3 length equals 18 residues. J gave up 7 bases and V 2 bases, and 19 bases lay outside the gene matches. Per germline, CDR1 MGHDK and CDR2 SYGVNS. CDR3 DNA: TGTGCCAGCAGTGAAAGGAGTGGGCCAGGGGGCGCAGCTGAGGAGCAGTACTTC. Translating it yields CASSERSGPGGAAEEQYF.

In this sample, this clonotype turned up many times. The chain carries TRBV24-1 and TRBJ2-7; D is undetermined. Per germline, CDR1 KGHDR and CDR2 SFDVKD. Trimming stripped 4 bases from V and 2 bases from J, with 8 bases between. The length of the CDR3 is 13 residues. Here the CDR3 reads CATSDASAYEQYF. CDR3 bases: TGTGCCACCAGTGACGCCTCCGCCTACGAGCAGTACTTC.

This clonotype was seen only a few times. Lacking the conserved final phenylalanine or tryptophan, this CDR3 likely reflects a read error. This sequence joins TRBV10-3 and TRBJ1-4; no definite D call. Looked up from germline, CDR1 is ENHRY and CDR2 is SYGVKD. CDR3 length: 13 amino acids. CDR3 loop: CAISESLDEKLFL. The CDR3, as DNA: TGTGCCATCAGTGAGTCGCTTGATGAAAAGCTGTTTCTT.

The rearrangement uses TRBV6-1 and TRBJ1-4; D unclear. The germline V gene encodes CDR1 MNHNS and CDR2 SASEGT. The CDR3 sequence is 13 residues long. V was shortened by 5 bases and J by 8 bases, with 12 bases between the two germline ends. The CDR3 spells CASSLREPEKLFF. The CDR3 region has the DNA TGTGCCAGCAGTTTGAGGGAACCCGAAAAACTGTTTTTT.

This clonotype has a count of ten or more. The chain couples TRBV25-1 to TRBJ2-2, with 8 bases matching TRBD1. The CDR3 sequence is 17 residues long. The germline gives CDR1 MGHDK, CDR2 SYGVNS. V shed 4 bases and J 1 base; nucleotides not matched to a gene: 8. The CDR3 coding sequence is TGTGCCAGCAGTGTAATAGGACAGGGCTTGAACACCGGGGAGCTGTTTTTT. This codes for CASSVIGQGLNTGELFF.

CDR3 region: CASSEDPTSGGPVGTQYF. CDR3 DNA: TGCGCCAGCAGTGAGGACCCCACTAGCGGGGGGCCGGTCGGGACCCAGTACTTC. V usage is TRBV10-2 and J usage is TRBJ2-5; 12 nucleotides line up with TRBD2. The V gene end was trimmed by 2 bases and the J gene end by 7 bases; junction bases not matched to a gene: 14. The CDR3 consists of 18 residues. Germline lookup yields CDR1 WSHSY and CDR2 SAAADI.

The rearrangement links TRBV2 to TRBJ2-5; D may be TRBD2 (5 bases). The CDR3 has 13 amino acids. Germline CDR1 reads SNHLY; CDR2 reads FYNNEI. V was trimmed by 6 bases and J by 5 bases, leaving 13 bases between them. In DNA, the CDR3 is TGTGCCAGCAGCCCTGAGGGAATGGAGACCCAGTACTTC. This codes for CASSPEGMETQYF.

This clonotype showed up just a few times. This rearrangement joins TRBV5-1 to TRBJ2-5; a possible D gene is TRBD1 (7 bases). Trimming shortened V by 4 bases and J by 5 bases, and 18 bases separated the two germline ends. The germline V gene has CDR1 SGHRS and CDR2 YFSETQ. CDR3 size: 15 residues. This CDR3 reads CASSPRPGGSETQYF. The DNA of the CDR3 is TGCGCCAGCAGCCCCCGCCCAGGGGGGTCGGAGACCCAGTACTTC.

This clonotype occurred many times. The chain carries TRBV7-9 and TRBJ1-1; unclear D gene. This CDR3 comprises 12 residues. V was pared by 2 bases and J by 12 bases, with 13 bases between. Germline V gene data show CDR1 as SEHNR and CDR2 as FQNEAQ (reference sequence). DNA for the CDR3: TGTGCCAGCAGCTTATCACCCAGTGCGACTTTCTTT. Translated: CASSLSPSATFF.

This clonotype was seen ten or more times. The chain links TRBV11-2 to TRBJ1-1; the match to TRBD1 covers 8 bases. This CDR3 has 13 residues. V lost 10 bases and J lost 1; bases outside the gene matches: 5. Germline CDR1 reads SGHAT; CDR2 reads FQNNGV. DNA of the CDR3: TGTGCCACCTCGGACAGGGAGAACACTGAAGCTTTCTTT. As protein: CATSDRENTEAFF.

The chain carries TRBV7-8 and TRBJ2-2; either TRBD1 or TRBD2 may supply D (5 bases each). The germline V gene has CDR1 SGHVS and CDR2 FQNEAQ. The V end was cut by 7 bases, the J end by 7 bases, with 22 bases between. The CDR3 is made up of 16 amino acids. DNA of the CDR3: TGTGCCAGCACCCTAGGGGCCCAAACGAGCGGCGGGGAGCTGTTTTTT. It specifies CASTLGAQTSGGELFF.

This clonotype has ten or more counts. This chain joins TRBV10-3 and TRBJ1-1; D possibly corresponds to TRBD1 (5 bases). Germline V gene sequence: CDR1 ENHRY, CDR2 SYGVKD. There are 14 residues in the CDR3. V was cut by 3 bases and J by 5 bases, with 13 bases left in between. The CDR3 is CAISEARGGTEAFF. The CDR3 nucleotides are TGTGCCATCAGTGAAGCGAGGGGAGGAACTGAAGCTTTCTTT.

The CDR3 is CASRTSNNYGYTF. The CDR3 DNA sequence: TGTGCCAGCAGGACATCAAATAACTATGGCTACACCTTC. This rearrangement joins TRBV27 to TRBJ1-2; D not certain. Trimming left V 6 bases short and J 1 base short, with 9 bases between. The length of the CDR3 is 13 residues. Germline loops: CDR1 MNHEY, CDR2 SMNVEV (reference sequence).

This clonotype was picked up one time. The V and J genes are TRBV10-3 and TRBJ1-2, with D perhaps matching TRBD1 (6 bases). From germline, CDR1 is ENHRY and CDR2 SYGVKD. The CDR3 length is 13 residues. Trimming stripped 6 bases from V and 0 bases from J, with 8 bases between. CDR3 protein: CAIRDSSNYGYTF. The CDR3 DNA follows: TGTGCCATCAGGGACAGTTCTAACTATGGCTACACCTTC.

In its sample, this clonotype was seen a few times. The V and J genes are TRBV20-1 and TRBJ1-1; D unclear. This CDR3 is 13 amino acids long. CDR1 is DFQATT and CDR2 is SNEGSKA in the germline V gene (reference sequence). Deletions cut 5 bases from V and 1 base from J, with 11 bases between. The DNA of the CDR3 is TGCAGTGCTTTCCCGACCGAGAACACTGAAGCTTTCTTT. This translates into CSAFPTENTEAFF.

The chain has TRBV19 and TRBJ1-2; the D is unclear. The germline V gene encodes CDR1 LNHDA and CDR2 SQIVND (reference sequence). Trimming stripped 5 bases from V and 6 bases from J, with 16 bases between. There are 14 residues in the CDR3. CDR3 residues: CASSFLVPEDGYTF. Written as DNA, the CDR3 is TGTGCCAGTAGTTTTTTGGTACCCGAGGATGGCTACACCTTC.

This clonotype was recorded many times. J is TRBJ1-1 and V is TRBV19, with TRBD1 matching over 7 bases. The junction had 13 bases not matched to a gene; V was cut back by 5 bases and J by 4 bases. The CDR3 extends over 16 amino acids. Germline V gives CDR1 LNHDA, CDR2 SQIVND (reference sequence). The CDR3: CASSPRTGTLGTEAFF. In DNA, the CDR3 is TGTGCCAGTAGTCCTCGGACAGGTACCCTGGGCACTGAAGCTTTCTTT.

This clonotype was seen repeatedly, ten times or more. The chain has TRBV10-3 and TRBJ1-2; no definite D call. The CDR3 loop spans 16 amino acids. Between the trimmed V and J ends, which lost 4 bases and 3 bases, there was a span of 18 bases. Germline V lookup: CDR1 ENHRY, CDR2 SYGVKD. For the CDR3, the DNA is TGTGCCATCAGTGGAGGTAATGTGGGGAGCGACTATGGCTACACCTTC. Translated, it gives CAISGGNVGSDYGYTF.

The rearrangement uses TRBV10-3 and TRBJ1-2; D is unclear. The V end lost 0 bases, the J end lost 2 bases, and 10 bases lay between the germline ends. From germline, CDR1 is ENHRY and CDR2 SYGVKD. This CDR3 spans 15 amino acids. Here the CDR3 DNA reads TGTGCCATCAGTGAGTCGCGTGGGCCGAACTATGGCTACACCTTC. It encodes CAISESRGPNYGYTF.

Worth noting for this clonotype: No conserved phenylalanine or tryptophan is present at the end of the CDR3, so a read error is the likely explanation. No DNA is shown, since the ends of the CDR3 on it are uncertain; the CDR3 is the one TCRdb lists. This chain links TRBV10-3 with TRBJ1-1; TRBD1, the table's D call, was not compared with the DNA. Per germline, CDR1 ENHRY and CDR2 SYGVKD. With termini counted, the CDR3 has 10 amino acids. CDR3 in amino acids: CASSYSPGQG.

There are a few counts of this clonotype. CDR3 sequence (DNA): TGTGCCAGCAAGTTGGGAGAGGGTGGATCGACCCAGTACTTC. Amino acids: CASKLGEGGSTQYF. The V gene is TRBV12-3 or TRBV12-4, the J gene TRBJ2-5; possible D gene TRBD2, 5 bases. V was pared by 7 bases and J by 7 bases, with 19 bases between. CDR3 size: 14 residues.